This TCR beta chain was identified in a study (dated by TCRdb to the mid-2010s). From its cysteine to its phenylalanine, the CDR3 spans 15 amino acids. The entry retains the CDR3 DNA only, 45 bases that are in frame from base 1. Germline trimming: 3 bases from V, 7 bases from J; junction bases outside gene matches: 12. The library was built by means of RT-PCR. The instrument given in TCRdb is Illumina MiSeq. Using fastp trimming at Q25 and MiXCR clonotype assembly, TCRdb reanalyzed the public sequencing data and kept in-frame beta chains. Entries that share a CDR3 protein sequence are merged under the most common genes and DNA. Across this sample there are around 700,000 distinct CDR3 sequences, with more than 13% seen only once. The ten top clones hold about 3.9% of the sample. This clonotype was counted at least ten times. There is no known antigen for this receptor. No clone much larger than this one lies a single base away; base qualities are absent.

Sequencing was carried out using memory CD4+ T cells from blood. This chain joins TRBV12-3 or TRBV12-4 to TRBJ2-7, with 7 bases matching TRBD2. The TCR originated in a female donor in good health, serving as a healthy control. CDR3 reads: CASSFGTGRRGEQYF. The nucleotides are TGTGCCAGCAGTTTCGGTACCGGGAGGCGCGGTGAGCAGTACTTC.